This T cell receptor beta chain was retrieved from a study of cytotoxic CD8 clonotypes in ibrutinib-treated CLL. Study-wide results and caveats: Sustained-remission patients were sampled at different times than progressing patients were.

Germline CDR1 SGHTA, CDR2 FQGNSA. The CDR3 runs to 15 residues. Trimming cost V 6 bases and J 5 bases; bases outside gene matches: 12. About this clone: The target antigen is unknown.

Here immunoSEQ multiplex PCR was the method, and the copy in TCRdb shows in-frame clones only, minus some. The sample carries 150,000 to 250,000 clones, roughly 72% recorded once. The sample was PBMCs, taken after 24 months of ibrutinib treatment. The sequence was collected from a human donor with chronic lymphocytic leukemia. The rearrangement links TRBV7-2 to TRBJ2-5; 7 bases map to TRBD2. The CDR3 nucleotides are TGTGCCAGCAGAAAAAGACTAGCTCGTGGGGAGACCCAGTACTTC. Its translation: CASRKRLARGETQYF.